These T cell receptor beta chains were read from a single sample in a study of shared clonotypes between healthy human individuals. Using immunoSEQ multiplex PCR, the repertoire was profiled, and TCRdb retains in-frame clones only, with some absent. The table lists about 2 million clones, about 95% of them singletons. The sample consisted of naive CD8+ T cells sorted from blood. The receptors shown here come from a man younger than 35 in good health. CDR3s include the opening cysteine and the closing phenylalanine or tryptophan. Fields, in order: D gene, clone size, V gene, J gene, CDR3 DNA, CDR3 protein. D genes are given only for firm matches. Expanded clones get a size class; other rows say once, few or many, or leave the size out.

d_gene: .; abundance: .; v_gene: TRBV5-6; j_gene: TRBJ2-5; CDR3nt: TGTGCCAGCGGAACTCTGGCGTTCCTGGGGACCCAGTACTTC; CDR3aa: CASGTLAFLGTQYF
d_gene: TRBD1; abundance: .; v_gene: TRBV2; j_gene: TRBJ2-7; CDR3nt: TGTGCCAGCAGAGACATCCAGGGGGCGTCTATCCACGAGCAGTACTTC; CDR3aa: CASRDIQGASIHEQYF
d_gene: .; abundance: .; v_gene: TRBV7-9; j_gene: TRBJ2-7; CDR3nt: TGTGCCAGCAGCTTAATCCACAGGTCCACCTACGAGCAGTACTTC; CDR3aa: CASSLIHRSTYEQYF
d_gene: .; abundance: .; v_gene: TRBV9; j_gene: TRBJ2-7; CDR3nt: TGTGCCAGCAGCCCCACCGGGGCAGGAGACTCCTACGAGCAGTACTTC; CDR3aa: CASSPTGAGDSYEQYF
d_gene: TRBD2; abundance: .; v_gene: TRBV9; j_gene: TRBJ2-1; CDR3nt: TGTGCCAGCAGCGCAAACTTAGCGGGAGGACCCTACAATGAGCAGTTCTTC; CDR3aa: CASSANLAGGPYNEQFF
d_gene: TRBD1; abundance: .; v_gene: TRBV6-6; j_gene: TRBJ2-1; CDR3nt: TGTGCCAGCTCGGGCCAGGGGGCAAATGAGCAGTTCTTC; CDR3aa: CASSGQGANEQFF
d_gene: .; abundance: .; v_gene: TRBV27; j_gene: TRBJ2-1; CDR3nt: TGTGCCAGCAGTCACCCCCGCGAATTGGGCCTTCTGGAGCAGTTCTTC; CDR3aa: CASSHPRELGLLEQFF
d_gene: .; abundance: .; v_gene: TRBV27; j_gene: TRBJ2-5; CDR3nt: TGTGCCAGCAGTCTTCTGGGGGGTGAGACCCAGTACTTC; CDR3aa: CASSLLGGETQYF
d_gene: .; abundance: .; v_gene: TRBV7-9; j_gene: TRBJ1-5; CDR3nt: TGTGCCAGCACCCTTGGAGGGCAGCCCCAGCATTTT; CDR3aa: CASTLGGQPQHF
d_gene: .; abundance: .; v_gene: TRBV7-3; j_gene: TRBJ2-2; CDR3nt: TGTGCCAGCAGCTCGGGACAAGCCTTGAACACCGGGGAGCTGTTTTTT; CDR3aa: CASSSGQALNTGELFF
d_gene: TRBD1; abundance: .; v_gene: TRBV6-6; j_gene: TRBJ1-2; CDR3nt: TGTGCCAGCGGACAGGGGGGTTTTGGCTACACCTTC; CDR3aa: CASGQGGFGYTF
d_gene: .; abundance: .; v_gene: TRBV5-4; j_gene: TRBJ2-3; CDR3nt: TGTGCCAGCAGCTTTTTATCAGATACGCAGTATTTT; CDR3aa: CASSFLSDTQYF
d_gene: .; abundance: .; v_gene: TRBV7-6; j_gene: TRBJ2-7; CDR3nt: TGTGCCAGCAGCACTAGACAGGACGGCCACGAGCAGTACTTC; CDR3aa: CASSTRQDGHEQYF
d_gene: TRBD1; abundance: .; v_gene: TRBV29-1; j_gene: TRBJ2-7; CDR3nt: TGCAGCGTTGTAAAAGGACAGGGGGCCCTGGGGGAGCAGTACTTC; CDR3aa: CSVVKGQGALGEQYF
d_gene: .; abundance: once; v_gene: TRBV27; j_gene: TRBJ2-1; CDR3nt: TGTGCCAGCAGTTTATACGGAGGGGACGCTGAGCAGTTCTTC; CDR3aa: CASSLYGGDAEQFF
d_gene: .; abundance: .; v_gene: TRBV6-1; j_gene: TRBJ1-5; CDR3nt: TGTGCCAGCAGTATCCTTTCGAGCAATCAGCCCCAGCATTTT; CDR3aa: CASSILSSNQPQHF
d_gene: .; abundance: .; v_gene: TRBV5-1; j_gene: TRBJ2-5; CDR3nt: TGCGCCAGCAGTAGAGACCAAGAGACCCAGTACTTC; CDR3aa: CASSRDQETQYF
d_gene: .; abundance: .; v_gene: TRBV30; j_gene: TRBJ1-3; CDR3nt: TGTGCCTCAAGGACACTAAACACCATATATTTT; CDR3aa: CASRTLNTIYF
d_gene: .; abundance: .; v_gene: TRBV13; j_gene: TRBJ2-1; CDR3nt: TGTGCCAGCAGCTTAGAGGTAGCGCCGAACAATGAGCAGTTCTTC; CDR3aa: CASSLEVAPNNEQFF
d_gene: TRBD2; abundance: .; v_gene: TRBV7-9; j_gene: TRBJ2-1; CDR3nt: TGTGCCAGCAGCCTCCACGGACTAGCAGATGTGGATGAGCAGTTCTTC; CDR3aa: CASSLHGLADVDEQFF
d_gene: TRBD2; abundance: .; v_gene: TRBV10-3; j_gene: TRBJ2-2; CDR3nt: TGTGCCATCAGTGCCGAACTAGCGGGGGGGCCAACCGGGGAGCTGTTTTTT; CDR3aa: CAISAELAGGPTGELFF
d_gene: TRBD2; abundance: .; v_gene: TRBV5-4; j_gene: TRBJ2-5; CDR3nt: TGTGCCAGCAGCTTTTTCGGCGGGGGGAAGGAGACCCAGTACTTC; CDR3aa: CASSFFGGGKETQYF
d_gene: .; abundance: .; v_gene: TRBV6-5; j_gene: TRBJ1-1; CDR3nt: TGTGCCAGCAGTGGTACCAGGGGCCCGAACACTGAAGCTTTCTTT; CDR3aa: CASSGTRGPNTEAFF
d_gene: .; abundance: .; v_gene: TRBV7-3; j_gene: TRBJ2-7; CDR3nt: TGTGCCAGCAGCTTTATCTACTCCTACGAGCAGTACTTC; CDR3aa: CASSFIYSYEQYF
d_gene: .; abundance: .; v_gene: TRBV27; j_gene: TRBJ1-1; CDR3nt: TGTGCCAGCAGTTTGACCTTGAACACTGAAGCTTTCTTT; CDR3aa: CASSLTLNTEAFF
d_gene: .; abundance: .; v_gene: TRBV7-8; j_gene: TRBJ1-6; CDR3nt: TGTGCCAGCAGCTTAGAGGGAATGGGATCACCCCTCCACTTT; CDR3aa: CASSLEGMGSPLHF
d_gene: .; abundance: .; v_gene: TRBV4-3; j_gene: TRBJ2-3; CDR3nt: TGCGCCAGCAGCCAGTCGCCTGGCAGTATCACAGATACGCAGTATTTT; CDR3aa: CASSQSPGSITDTQYF
d_gene: .; abundance: .; v_gene: TRBV5-8; j_gene: TRBJ2-1; CDR3nt: TGTGCCAGCAGCTTGGACCTCAAATCCTACAATGAGCAGTTCTTC; CDR3aa: CASSLDLKSYNEQFF
d_gene: .; abundance: .; v_gene: TRBV7-3; j_gene: TRBJ1-1; CDR3nt: TGTGCCAGCAGCTCCCTCGGGGACACTGAAGCTTTCTTT; CDR3aa: CASSSLGDTEAFF
d_gene: TRBD1; abundance: .; v_gene: TRBV13; j_gene: TRBJ2-1; CDR3nt: TGTGCCAGCAGCCTGGGACAGGGGGCGGAATCGAGCTCCTACAATGAGCAGTTCTTC; CDR3aa: CASSLGQGAESSSYNEQFF
d_gene: TRBD2; abundance: .; v_gene: TRBV30; j_gene: TRBJ2-1; CDR3nt: TGTGCCTGGACAACGGGGGGGCTGGACAATGAGCAGTTCTTC; CDR3aa: CAWTTGGLDNEQFF
d_gene: TRBD1; abundance: .; v_gene: TRBV13; j_gene: TRBJ2-7; CDR3nt: TGTGCCAGCAGCTCGTCCGGGACAGGGGACTACGAGCAGTACTTC; CDR3aa: CASSSSGTGDYEQYF
d_gene: .; abundance: once; v_gene: TRBV19; j_gene: TRBJ1-5; CDR3nt: TGTGCCAGTAGTGATGGGGGGGGCGGCAATCAGCCCCAGCATTTT; CDR3aa: CASSDGGGGNQPQHF
d_gene: TRBD1; abundance: .; v_gene: TRBV9; j_gene: TRBJ2-7; CDR3nt: TGTGCCAGCAGCGTAGGGTCCGGACAGGGGGAGAGCTACGAGCAGTACTTC; CDR3aa: CASSVGSGQGESYEQYF
d_gene: .; abundance: .; v_gene: TRBV21-1; j_gene: TRBJ2-6; CDR3nt: TGTGCCAGCAGCGGCAGCGGAGGCACCTCTGGGGCCAACGTCCTGACTTTC; CDR3aa: CASSGSGGTSGANVLTF
d_gene: TRBD2; abundance: once; v_gene: TRBV7-9; j_gene: TRBJ2-7; CDR3nt: TGTGCCAGCAGCTTCGGCGGGGAGGGGTACGAGCAGTACTTC; CDR3aa: CASSFGGEGYEQYF
d_gene: TRBD2; abundance: .; v_gene: TRBV9; j_gene: TRBJ2-5; CDR3nt: TGTGCCAGCAGCGTAACGGGAACTAGCGGTAACCAAGAGACCCAGTACTTC; CDR3aa: CASSVTGTSGNQETQYF
d_gene: .; abundance: .; v_gene: TRBV27; j_gene: TRBJ1-1; CDR3nt: TGTGCCAGCAGCCGGGCCCTCGTCAGGTCTCCGAACACTGAAGCTTTCTTT; CDR3aa: CASSRALVRSPNTEAFF
d_gene: .; abundance: .; v_gene: TRBV5-1; j_gene: TRBJ2-4; CDR3nt: TGCGCCAGCAGCTTTGCCCAGGGCGGCTTGGACATTCAGTACTTC; CDR3aa: CASSFAQGGLDIQYF
d_gene: .; abundance: .; v_gene: TRBV4-1; j_gene: TRBJ1-2; CDR3nt: TGCGCCAGCAGCCAATGGGGTTTAGGTTATGGCTACACCTTC; CDR3aa: CASSQWGLGYGYTF
d_gene: TRBD1; abundance: .; v_gene: TRBV27; j_gene: TRBJ2-7; CDR3nt: TGTGCCAGCAGTCTAACAGGGGCCTCCTACGAGCAGTACTTC; CDR3aa: CASSLTGASYEQYF
d_gene: .; abundance: once; v_gene: TRBV5-6; j_gene: TRBJ2-7; CDR3nt: TGTGCCAGCAGCGGAGGGGGGAAGTACGAGCAGTACTTC; CDR3aa: CASSGGGKYEQYF
d_gene: .; abundance: .; v_gene: TRBV7-8; j_gene: TRBJ2-7; CDR3nt: TGTGCCAGCAGTAAGGACAGATTCTACGAGCAGTACTTC; CDR3aa: CASSKDRFYEQYF